Sequencing of this T cell receptor (beta chain) was carried out in a study of blood T cells in healthy people across ages. Whole-study findings and limits: Comparison with aged donors showed that long-lived donors had more naive CD4+ cells and higher diversity.

The CDR3 loop spans 15 amino acids. V lost 0 bases to trimming and J lost 6 bases, with 15 bases between them. Germline V gene lookup returns CDR1 ENHRY and CDR2 SYGVKD. PCR was performed a second time for roughly 7 to 12 cycles using a sample-barcoded 5' primer and a J-beta primer mix. TCRdb analysed the 5' RACE reads with MiXCR anew, one entry per CDR3 protein. The data contain about 570,000 distinct CDR3 sequences, roughly 29% of them singletons. A note on this clonotype: The target antigen is unknown.

The sequence came from a woman between 65 and 79 years old in good health. The sequenced sample consisted of blood. The genes are TRBV10-3 and TRBJ2-7; D gene unclear. This CDR3 is CAISESSPAVREQYF. CDR3 nucleotide sequence: TGTGCCATCAGTGAGTCCAGTCCGGCGGTCCGCGAGCAGTACTTC.